The TCR beta chain under discussion was sequenced for a study of blood T cell repertoires in COVID-19. The data were produced by immunoSEQ multiplex PCR, yet TCRdb's version contains in-frame clones alone and is incomplete. The sample records about 140,000 clones, about 84% being singletons. Assignments of participants to cohorts depended upon their own reported clinical history. The CDR3 contains 16 residues. CDR1 is MGHRA, CDR2 YSYEKL, per germline. V shed 1 base, J shed 2 bases, and the junction held 5 bases outside the gene matches. This TCR came from a woman in her late teens or twenties who had been exposed to COVID-19. The chain recombines TRBV4-1 with TRBJ2-3; TRBD1 agrees at 8 bases. The sequencing sample was made of PBMCs or T cells enriched from blood (not recorded which). The CDR3, as DNA: TGCGCCAGCAGCCAAGGACAGGGGAAGTCCACAGATACGCAGTATTTT. As protein: CASSQGQGKSTDTQYF.